This T cell receptor beta chain stems from a study of human versus mouse CDR3 diversity and MHC coevolution. Germline V gives CDR1 KGHSH, CDR2 LQKENI. The V end lost 5 bases, the J end lost 6 bases, and 10 bases lay between the germline ends. The CDR3 totals 12 residues. Generated by immunoSEQ multiplex PCR, the TCRdb table keeps only in-frame clones and is missing some. The sample lists just under 60,000 clones; just under 95% were seen once. The chain carries TRBV18 and TRBJ1-2; TRBD1 might be the D (5 bases). The sequenced sample consisted of naive CD4+ T cells from blood. The subset here: CD45RO-negative CD62L-positive naive CD4 T cells. This TCR was recovered from a person between 55 and 70 years old in good health. The CDR3 reads CASSEQEDGYTF. The DNA of the CDR3 is TGTGCCAGCTCAGAACAGGAAGATGGCTACACCTTC.